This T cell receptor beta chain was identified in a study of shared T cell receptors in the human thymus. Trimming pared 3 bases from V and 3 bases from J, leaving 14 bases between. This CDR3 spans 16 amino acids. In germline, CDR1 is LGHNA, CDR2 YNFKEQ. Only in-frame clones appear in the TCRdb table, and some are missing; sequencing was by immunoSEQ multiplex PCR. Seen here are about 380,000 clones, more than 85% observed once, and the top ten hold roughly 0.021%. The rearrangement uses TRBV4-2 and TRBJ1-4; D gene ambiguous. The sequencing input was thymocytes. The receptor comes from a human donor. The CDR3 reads CASSHATPAANEKLFF. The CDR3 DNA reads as TGTGCCAGCAGCCACGCAACACCTGCCGCTAATGAAAAACTGTTTTTT.